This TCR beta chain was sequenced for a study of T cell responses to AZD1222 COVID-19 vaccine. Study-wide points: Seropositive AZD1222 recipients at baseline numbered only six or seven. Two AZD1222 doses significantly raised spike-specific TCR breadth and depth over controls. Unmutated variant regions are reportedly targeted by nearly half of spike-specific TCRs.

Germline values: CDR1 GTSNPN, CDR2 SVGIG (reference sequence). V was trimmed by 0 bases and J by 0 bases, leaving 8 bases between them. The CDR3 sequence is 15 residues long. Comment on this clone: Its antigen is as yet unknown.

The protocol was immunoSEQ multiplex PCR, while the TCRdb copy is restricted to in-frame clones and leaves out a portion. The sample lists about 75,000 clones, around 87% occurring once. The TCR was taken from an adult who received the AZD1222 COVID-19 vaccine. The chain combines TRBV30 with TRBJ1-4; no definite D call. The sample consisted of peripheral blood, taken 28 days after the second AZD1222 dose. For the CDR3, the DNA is TGTGCCTGGAGTGTTTGGTCATCAACTAATGAAAAACTGTTTTTT. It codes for CAWSVWSSTNEKLFF.